The table lists the clone carrying this TCR beta chain with a count of one. As yet, its antigen is unknown. Sequenced by immunoSEQ multiplex PCR; TCRdb stores in-frame clones only, minus some. The sample comprises approximately 88,000 clones, about 78% of which are singletons, and around a fifth rests with the top ten. This sample was taken from a study of T cell responses to AZD1222 COVID-19 vaccine. Study overall: Analysis merged second doses at about 4 or about 12 weeks.

V lost 2 bases, J lost 5 bases, and 19 bases lay in between. The CDR3 length is 16 residues. Germline CDR1 and CDR2: LNHNV and YYDKDF (reference sequence). Whole-study findings and limits: CD4 TCRs associated with vaccination spanned spike, dominating at 160-218 and 743-854. In all cases, repertoires were sampled only after the peak T cell response. Clonal diversity may have been underestimated in mostly white British donors.

The gene calls are TRBV15 and TRBJ2-7; D possibly corresponds to TRBD1 (5 bases). Sequenced here: peripheral blood, sampled on day 0 of AZD1222 vaccination. The sequence was obtained from an adult in good health. The CDR3 here is CATSRPPQGIGDEQYF. The CDR3 DNA follows: TGTGCCACCAGCAGACCACCCCAGGGAATTGGTGACGAGCAGTACTTC.